These T cell receptor beta chains were read from a single sample in a study of vaccination effects on CD4 cells after COVID-19. Here immunoSEQ multiplex PCR was the method, and the copy in TCRdb shows in-frame clones only, minus some. The sample has some 20,000 clones, 70% seen once. Their recognized antigens are unknown. The sequenced sample was CD4+ T cells from PBMCs cultured with HCoV-229E spike peptides, obtained before COVID-19 vaccination. These receptors were collected from a human donor who received a COVID-19 vaccine. CDR3s leave out the opening cysteine and the closing phenylalanine or tryptophan. A D gene is named only where the DNA matches it firmly.

CDR3aa	v_gene	j_gene	d_gene
ASSPGQGTGANVLT	TRBV6-4	TRBJ2-6	TRBD1
ASSRDIVNQPQH	TRBV2	TRBJ1-5	NA
ASSQLLAEQY	TRBV3-1/TRBV3-2	TRBJ2-7	NA
ASSPSSPSYEQY	TRBV6-5	TRBJ2-7	NA
ASSLTGGLGYT	TRBV14	TRBJ1-2	TRBD1
ASSPQPGDGAF	TRBV9	TRBJ1-1	NA
ASRKTGNLGNTIY	TRBV19	TRBJ1-3	TRBD1
ASSMDPYSNQPQH	TRBV7-8	TRBJ1-5	NA
ASSYSRTGWGGELF	TRBV6-5	TRBJ2-2	TRBD1
ASSRTSGGFQETQY	TRBV5-1	TRBJ2-5	TRBD2
ASSYGRHTDTQY	TRBV6-2/TRBV6-3	TRBJ2-3	NA
ASSWTSGYNEQF	TRBV19	TRBJ2-1	TRBD2
ASSRGRLAEAF	TRBV7-8	TRBJ1-1	NA
ATSDVRAGEAF	TRBV24-1	TRBJ1-1	NA
ASSLEETSGRAGPPDTQY	TRBV11-2	TRBJ2-3	TRBD2
SVAFGGTEAF	TRBV29-1	TRBJ1-1	NA
AWSVQGLGELF	TRBV30	TRBJ2-2	TRBD1
ASSKDRGLNEQF	TRBV5-1	TRBJ2-1	TRBD1
AISDDEKLF	TRBV10-3	TRBJ1-4	NA
ASSPRSSGNTIY	TRBV18	TRBJ1-3	NA
ASSLAGTGGYEQY	TRBV18	TRBJ2-7	TRBD1
AISEWGGGNTIY	TRBV10-3	TRBJ1-3	NA
AWNLGAGPSRAQY	TRBV30	TRBJ2-3	NA
ASSVGTGTGAF	TRBV9	TRBJ1-1	TRBD1
ASSLEANYGYT	TRBV5-1	TRBJ1-2	NA
ASSVARYRFGRGFDPGNTIY	TRBV9	TRBJ1-3	TRBD1
ASQRDYNSPLH	TRBV2	TRBJ1-6	NA
ASSSHRGRGYNEQF	TRBV11-2	TRBJ2-1	TRBD1
ASSLVTGAGELF	TRBV11-3	TRBJ2-2	TRBD1
ASSLDRGSEKLF	TRBV11-2	TRBJ1-4	TRBD1
SVGSGTGELF	TRBV29-1	TRBJ2-2	NA
SGATGNTEAF	TRBV29-1	TRBJ1-1	NA
ASSQEVIAGVLETQY	TRBV3-1/TRBV3-2	TRBJ2-5	TRBD2
ASSRGPNYGYT	TRBV5-6	TRBJ1-2	NA
ARSTGADTQY	TRBV2	TRBJ2-3	TRBD1
ASSPPVWETNEKLF	TRBV9	TRBJ1-4	NA
ASSPLDRGGYGYT	TRBV27	TRBJ1-2	TRBD1